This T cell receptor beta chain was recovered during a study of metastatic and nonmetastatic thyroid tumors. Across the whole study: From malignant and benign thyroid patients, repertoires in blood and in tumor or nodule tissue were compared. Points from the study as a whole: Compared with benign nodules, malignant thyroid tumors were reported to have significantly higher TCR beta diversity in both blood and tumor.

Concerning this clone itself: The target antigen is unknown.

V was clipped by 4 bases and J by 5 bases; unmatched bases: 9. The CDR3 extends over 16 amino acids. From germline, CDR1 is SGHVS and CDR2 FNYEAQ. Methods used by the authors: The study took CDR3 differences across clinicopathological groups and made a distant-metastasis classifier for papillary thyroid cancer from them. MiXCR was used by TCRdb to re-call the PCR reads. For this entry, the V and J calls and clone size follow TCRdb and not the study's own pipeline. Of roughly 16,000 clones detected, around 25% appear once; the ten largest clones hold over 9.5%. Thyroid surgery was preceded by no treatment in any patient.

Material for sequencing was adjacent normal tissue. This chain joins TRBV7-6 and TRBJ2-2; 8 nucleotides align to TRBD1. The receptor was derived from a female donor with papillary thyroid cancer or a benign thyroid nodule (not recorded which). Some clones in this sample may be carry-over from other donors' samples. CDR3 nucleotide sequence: TGTGCCAGCAGCTCACCCCGGACAGGGTTAACCGGGGAGCTGTTTTTT. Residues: CASSSPRTGLTGELFF.